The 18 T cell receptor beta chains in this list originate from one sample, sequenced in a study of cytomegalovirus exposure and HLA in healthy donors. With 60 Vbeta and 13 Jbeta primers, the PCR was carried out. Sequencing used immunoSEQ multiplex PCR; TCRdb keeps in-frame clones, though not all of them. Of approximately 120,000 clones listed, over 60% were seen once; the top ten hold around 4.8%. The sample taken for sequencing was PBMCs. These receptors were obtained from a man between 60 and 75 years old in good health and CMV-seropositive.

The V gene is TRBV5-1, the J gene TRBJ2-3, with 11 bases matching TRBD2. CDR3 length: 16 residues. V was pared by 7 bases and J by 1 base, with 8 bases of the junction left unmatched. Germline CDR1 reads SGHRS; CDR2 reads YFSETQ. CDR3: CASSTSGLAGTDTQYF. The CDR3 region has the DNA TGCGCCAGCTCCACTTCGGGACTAGCGGGCACAGATACGCAGTATTTT.

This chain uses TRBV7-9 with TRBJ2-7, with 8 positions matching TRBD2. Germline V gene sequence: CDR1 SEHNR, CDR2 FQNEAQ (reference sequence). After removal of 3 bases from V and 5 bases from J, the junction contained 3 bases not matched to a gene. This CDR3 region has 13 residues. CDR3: CASSFSGGNEQYF. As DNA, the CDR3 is TGTGCCAGCAGCTTCTCGGGGGGGAACGAGCAGTACTTC.

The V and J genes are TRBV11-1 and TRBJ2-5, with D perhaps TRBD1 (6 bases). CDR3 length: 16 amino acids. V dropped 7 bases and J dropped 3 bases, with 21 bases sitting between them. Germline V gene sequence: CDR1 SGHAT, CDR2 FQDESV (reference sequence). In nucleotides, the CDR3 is TGTGCCAGCACCCTTGGACAGCCGGGCAATAAAGAGACCCAGTACTTC. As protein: CASTLGQPGNKETQYF.

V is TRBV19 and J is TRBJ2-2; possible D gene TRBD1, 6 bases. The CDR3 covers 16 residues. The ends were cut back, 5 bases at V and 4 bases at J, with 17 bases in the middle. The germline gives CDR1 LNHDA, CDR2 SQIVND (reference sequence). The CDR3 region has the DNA TGTGCCAGTAGTTTGCACAGGGTAGTATTCACCGGGGAGCTGTTTTTT. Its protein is CASSLHRVVFTGELFF.

The CDR3, as DNA: TGTGCCAGCAGCTTAGATTCCAGGGGTCCCACTGAAGCTTTCTTT. It specifies CASSLDSRGPTEAFF. The chain couples TRBV11-3 to TRBJ1-1, with D possibly TRBD1 on 6 matching bases. V was clipped by 0 bases and J by 4 bases, with 12 bases between them. Germline V gene lookup returns CDR1 SGHNT and CDR2 YENEEA. The CDR3 runs to 15 residues. The complete variable domain, with remaining parts taken from reference TRBV11-3 and TRBJ1-1, reads EAGVVQSPRYKIIEKKQPVAFWCNPISGHNTLYWYLQNLGQGPELLIRYENEEAVDDSQLPKDRFSAERLKGVDSTLKIQPAELGDSAVYLCASSLDSRGPTEAFFGQGTRLTVV.

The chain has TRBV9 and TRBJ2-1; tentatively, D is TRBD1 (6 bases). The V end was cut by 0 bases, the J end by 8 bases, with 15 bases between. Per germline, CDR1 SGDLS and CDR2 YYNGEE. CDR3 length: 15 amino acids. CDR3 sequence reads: CASSVVGSQGDEQFF. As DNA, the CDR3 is TGTGCCAGCAGCGTAGTGGGTTCACAGGGCGATGAGCAGTTCTTC.

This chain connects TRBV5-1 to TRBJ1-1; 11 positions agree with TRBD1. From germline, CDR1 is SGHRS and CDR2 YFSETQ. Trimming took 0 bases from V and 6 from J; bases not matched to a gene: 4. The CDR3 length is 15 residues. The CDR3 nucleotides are TGCGCCAGCAGCTTGGATGGGACAGGGGGGTCTGAAGCTTTCTTT. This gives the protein CASSLDGTGGSEAFF.

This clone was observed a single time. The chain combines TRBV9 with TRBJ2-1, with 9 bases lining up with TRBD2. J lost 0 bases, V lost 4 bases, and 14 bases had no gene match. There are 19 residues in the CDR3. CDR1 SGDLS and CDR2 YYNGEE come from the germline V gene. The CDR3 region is CASSPKGLAGISSYNEQFF. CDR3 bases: TGTGCCAGCAGCCCTAAGGGGCTAGCGGGGATAAGCTCCTACAATGAGCAGTTCTTC.

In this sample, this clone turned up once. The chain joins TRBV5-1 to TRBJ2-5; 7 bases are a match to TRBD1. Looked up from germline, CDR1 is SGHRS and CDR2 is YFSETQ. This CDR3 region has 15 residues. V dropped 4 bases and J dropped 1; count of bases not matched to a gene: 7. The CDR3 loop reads CASSPQGQPQETQYF. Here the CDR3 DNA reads TGCGCCAGCAGCCCACAGGGACAGCCCCAAGAGACCCAGTACTTC.

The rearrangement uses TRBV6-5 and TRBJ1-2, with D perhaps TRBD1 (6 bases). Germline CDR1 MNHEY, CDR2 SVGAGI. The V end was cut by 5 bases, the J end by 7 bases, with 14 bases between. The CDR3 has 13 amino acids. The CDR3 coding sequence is TGTGCCAGCAGTGAACAGGGATCGGGTGGCTACACCTTC. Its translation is CASSEQGSGGYTF.

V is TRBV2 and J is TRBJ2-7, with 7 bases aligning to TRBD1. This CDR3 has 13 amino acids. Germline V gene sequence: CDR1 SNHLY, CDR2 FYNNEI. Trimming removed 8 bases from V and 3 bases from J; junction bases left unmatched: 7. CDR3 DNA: TGTGCCAGCCTGGGGGACAGAGTCTACGAGCAGTACTTC. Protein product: CASLGDRVYEQYF.

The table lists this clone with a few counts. The CDR3 bases are TGCGCCAGCAGCCTATCTTACAGGGAGCATGGCTACACCTTC. It is translated as CASSLSYREHGYTF. V usage is TRBV5-1 and J usage is TRBJ1-2; D possibly corresponds to TRBD1 (6 bases). V dropped 4 bases and J dropped 6 bases, with 16 bases sitting between them. The germline CDR1 and CDR2 sequences are SGHRS and YFSETQ. The CDR3 is 14 amino acids.

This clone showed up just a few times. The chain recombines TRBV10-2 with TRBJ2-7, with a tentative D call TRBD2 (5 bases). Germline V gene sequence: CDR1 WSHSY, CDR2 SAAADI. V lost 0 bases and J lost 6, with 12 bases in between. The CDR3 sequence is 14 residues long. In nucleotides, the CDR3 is TGCGCCAGCAGTGAGTCGGCTGGGCGGGTCGAGCAGTACTTC. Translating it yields CASSESAGRVEQYF.

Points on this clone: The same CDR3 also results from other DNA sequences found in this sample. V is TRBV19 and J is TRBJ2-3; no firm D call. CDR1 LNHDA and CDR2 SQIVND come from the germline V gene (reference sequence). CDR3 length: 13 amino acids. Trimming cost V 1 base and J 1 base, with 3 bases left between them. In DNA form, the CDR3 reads TGTGCCAGTAGTATAGGCGGCACAGATACGCAGTATTTT. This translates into CASSIGGTDTQYF.

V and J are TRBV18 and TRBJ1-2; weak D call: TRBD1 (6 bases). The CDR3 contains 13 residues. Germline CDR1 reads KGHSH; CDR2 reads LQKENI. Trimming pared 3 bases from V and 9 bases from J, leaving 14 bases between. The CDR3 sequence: CASSPARGERYTF. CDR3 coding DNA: TGTGCCAGCTCACCCGCCAGGGGAGAGCGCTACACCTTC.

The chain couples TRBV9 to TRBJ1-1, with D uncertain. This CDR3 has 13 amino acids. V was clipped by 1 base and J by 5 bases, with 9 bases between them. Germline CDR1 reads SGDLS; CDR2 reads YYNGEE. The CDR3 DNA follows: TGTGCCAGCAGCGTAATGGAGGGTACTGAAGCTTTCTTT. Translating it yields CASSVMEGTEAFF.

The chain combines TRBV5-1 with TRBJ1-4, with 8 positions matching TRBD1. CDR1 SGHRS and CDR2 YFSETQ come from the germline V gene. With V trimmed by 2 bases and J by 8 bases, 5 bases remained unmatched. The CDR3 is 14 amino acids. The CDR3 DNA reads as TGCGCCAGCAGCTTACAGGGGGACGGAGAAAAACTGTTTTTT. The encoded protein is CASSLQGDGEKLFF.

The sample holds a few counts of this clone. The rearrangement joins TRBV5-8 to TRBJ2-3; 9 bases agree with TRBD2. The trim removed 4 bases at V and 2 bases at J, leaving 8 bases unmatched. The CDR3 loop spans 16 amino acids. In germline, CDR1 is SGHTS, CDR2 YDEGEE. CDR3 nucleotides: TGTGCCAGCAGCCAGGGGGTAGCGGGGGCCACAGATACGCAGTATTTT. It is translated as CASSQGVAGATDTQYF. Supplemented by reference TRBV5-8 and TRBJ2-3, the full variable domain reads EAGVTQSPTHLIKTRGQQATLRCSPISGHTSVYWYQQALGLGLQFLLWYDEGEERNRGNFPPRFSGRQFPNYSSELNVNALELEDSALYLCASSQGVAGATDTQYFGPGTRLTVL.